A selection of T cell receptor beta chains follows, all from one sample in a study of long-term antiretroviral therapy in people with HIV. Using immunoSEQ multiplex PCR, the repertoire was profiled, and TCRdb retains in-frame clones only, with some absent. The sample contains roughly 18,000 clones, around 80% of which appear only once. Source: unsorted PBMCs, taken at the start of antiretroviral therapy, before treatment. The receptor set was obtained from a woman aged 40 to 50 with HIV. Both conserved end residues are part of each CDR3. Fields, in order: J gene, V gene, D gene, clone size, CDR3 protein, CDR3 DNA. A D gene is named only where the DNA matches it firmly. Clone size, where shown, is once, few, many, or a class for clones that have expanded.

TRBJ1-1 TRBV7-2 - - CASSLVRGIRNTEAFF TGTGCCAGCAGCTTAGTCCGAGGAATCCGGAACACTGAAGCTTTCTTT
TRBJ1-4 TRBV16 TRBD1 - CASSQLTRQGEKEKLFF TGTGCCAGCAGCCAATTAACGAGACAGGGGGAGAAAGAAAAACTGTTTTTT
TRBJ2-1 TRBV5-3 TRBD2 - CARSRGVTYNEQFF TGTGCCAGAAGCCGGGGGGTTACCTACAATGAGCAGTTCTTC
TRBJ2-2 TRBV6-5 - - CASSPFRAGELFF TGTGCCAGCTCCCCCTTCCGGGCCGGGGAGCTGTTTTTT
TRBJ2-3 TRBV9 TRBD2 once CASSVALSGVTDTQYF TGTGCCAGCAGCGTAGCTTTGAGCGGGGTGACAGATACGCAGTATTTT
TRBJ2-2 TRBV7-9 TRBD2 - CASSFTRLAVNTGELFF TGTGCCAGCAGCTTCACTCGACTAGCAGTGAACACCGGGGAGCTGTTTTTT
TRBJ1-5 TRBV9 - once CASSSRPLNQPQHF TGTGCCAGCAGCTCCCGACCCCTCAATCAGCCCCAGCATTTT
TRBJ1-2 TRBV29-1 - - CSVPLPDGNFNYGYTF TGCAGCGTTCCCCTTCCAGACGGGAATTTTAACTATGGCTACACCTTC
TRBJ1-2 TRBV6-5 - once CASSHGQISNYGYTF TGTGCCAGCAGTCACGGACAGATCTCTAACTATGGCTACACCTTC
TRBJ2-7 TRBV7-8 - - CASSLGFGLSLLSYEQYF TGTGCCAGCAGCTTAGGTTTCGGGTTGTCCCTCCTAAGCTACGAGCAGTACTTC
TRBJ1-3 TRBV6-5 - - CASSRGPGGGNTIYF TGTGCCAGCAGCAGGGGACCTGGAGGTGGAAACACCATATATTTT
TRBJ2-5 TRBV7-2 TRBD2 - CASSLFPRGKSGETQYF TGTGCCAGCAGCTTATTTCCGCGGGGGAAGTCCGGAGAGACCCAGTACTTC
TRBJ1-6 TRBV7-2 TRBD1 - CASSLENRGSPLHF TGTGCCAGCAGCTTAGAAAACAGGGGTTCACCCCTCCACTTT
TRBJ2-7 TRBV5-1 TRBD1 - CASRGTGGHEQYF TGCGCCAGCAGAGGGACAGGGGGCCACGAGCAGTACTTC
TRBJ2-2 TRBV6-5 - - CASRSQGGGRELFF TGTGCCAGCAGGTCACAGGGAGGGGGGAGGGAGCTGTTTTTT
TRBJ1-2 TRBV2 - few CASSEAGRSGYTF TGTGCCAGCAGTGAAGCAGGCAGGTCTGGCTACACCTTC
TRBJ2-5 TRBV6-1 TRBD2 - CASSGGTSYETQYF TGTGCCAGCAGTGGAGGGACTAGCTATGAGACCCAGTACTTC
TRBJ1-1 TRBV4-3 TRBD1 - CASSQNPTGVNTEAFF TGCGCCAGCAGCCAAAACCCGACAGGGGTGAACACTGAAGCTTTCTTT
TRBJ1-2 TRBV4-3 TRBD1 - CASSQGYQRDRVGSYYGYTF TGCGCCAGCAGCCAAGGGTACCAAAGGGACAGAGTTGGATCTTACTATGGCTACACCTTC
TRBJ1-1 TRBV14 - - CASSQGFPLGGNTEAFF TGTGCCAGCAGCCAGGGTTTCCCCTTAGGGGGGAACACTGAAGCTTTCTTT
TRBJ2-7 TRBV15 - - CATSRGAVGSSYEQYF TGTGCCACCAGCAGAGGCGCCGTGGGGTCCTCCTACGAGCAGTACTTC
TRBJ2-7 TRBV7-8 TRBD1 - CASSTVGTGYYEQYF TGTGCCAGCAGCACCGTCGGGACAGGGTACTACGAGCAGTACTTC
TRBJ1-2 TRBV5-8 - few CASSYRDTFYGYTF TGTGCCAGCAGCTACCGGGACACCTTCTATGGCTACACCTTC
TRBJ2-3 TRBV6-1 - once CASTGVPVSTDTQYF TGTGCCAGCACCGGAGTTCCTGTTAGCACAGATACGCAGTATTTT
TRBJ1-5 TRBV19 TRBD1 - CASTSLGTGSKPQHF TGTGCCAGTACTTCCTTAGGGACAGGGAGCAAGCCCCAGCATTTT